This T cell receptor beta chain was captured by sequencing in a study of cytomegalovirus exposure and HLA in healthy donors. Study-wide findings and caveats: Specificity for CMV antigens was confirmed in vitro for a few of the CMV-associated chains. The listing of roughly 160 TCR beta chains classed them as cytomegalovirus-associated. Despite most TCR sequences being rare, some public TCRs occurred in many donors.

There are a few counts of this clone. Its antigen is as yet unknown. PCR was performed using 60 Vbeta and 13 Jbeta primers. Authors' processing steps: Unique TCR beta chains numbered around 80 million in a later analysis, with roughly 10 million shared. Only in-frame clones appear in the TCRdb table, and some are missing; sequencing was by immunoSEQ multiplex PCR. The V and J calls and clone size come from that table; D and trimming were worked out from the DNA. The table lists a few hundred thousand clones, around 80% of them singletons. CDR1 is SGHTA, CDR2 FQGTGA, per germline. The CDR3 extends over 14 amino acids. Trimming removed 2 bases at V and 3 bases at J, with 10 bases between.

The V call is TRBV7-3, the J call TRBJ1-1, with D tentatively TRBD1 (5 bases). Sequenced input: PBMCs. This TCR derives from a woman aged 55-70 years in good health and CMV-seropositive. The CDR3 loop is CASSLLGQDTEAFF. The CDR3 DNA is TGTGCCAGCAGCTTATTGGGGCAAGACACTGAAGCTTTCTTT. The full variable domain, with the rest looked up from reference TRBV7-3 and TRBJ1-1, is GAGVSQTPSNKVTEKGKYVELRCDPISGHTALYWYRQSLGQGPEFLIYFQGTGAADDSGLPNDRFFAVRPEGSVSTLKIQRTERGDSAVYLCASSLLGQDTEAFFGQGTRLTVV.